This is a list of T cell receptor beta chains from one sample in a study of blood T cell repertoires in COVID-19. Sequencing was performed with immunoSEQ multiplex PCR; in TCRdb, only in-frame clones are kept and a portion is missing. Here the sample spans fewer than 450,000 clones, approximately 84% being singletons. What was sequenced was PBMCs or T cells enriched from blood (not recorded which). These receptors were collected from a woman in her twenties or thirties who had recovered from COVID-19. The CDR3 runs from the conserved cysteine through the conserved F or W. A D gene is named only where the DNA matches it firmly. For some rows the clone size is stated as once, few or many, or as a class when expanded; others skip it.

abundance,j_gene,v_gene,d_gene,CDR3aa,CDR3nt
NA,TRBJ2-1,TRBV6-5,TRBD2,CASSYSFGRTSGERFF,TGTGCCAGCAGTTACTCTTTCGGAAGAACTAGCGGGGAGAGGTTCTTC
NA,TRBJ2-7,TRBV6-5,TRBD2,CASSYSAGGAEQYF,TGTGCCAGCAGTTACTCAGCCGGGGGGGCCGAGCAGTACTTC
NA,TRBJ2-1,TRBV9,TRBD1,CASSPRTGGHVGEQFF,TGTGCCAGCAGCCCCCGGACAGGGGGCCACGTCGGGGAGCAGTTCTTC
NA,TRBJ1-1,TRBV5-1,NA,CASSRGSATEAFF,TGCGCCAGCAGCCGAGGATCGGCCACTGAAGCTTTCTTT
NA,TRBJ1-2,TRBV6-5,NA,CASMAPNYGYTF,TGTGCCAGCATGGCACCTAACTATGGCTACACCTTC
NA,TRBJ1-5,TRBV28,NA,CASSSPGDQPQHF,TGTGCCAGCAGCTCTCCGGGGGACCAGCCCCAGCATTTT
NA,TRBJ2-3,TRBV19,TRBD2,CASSGTSGGPTDTQYF,TGTGCCAGTAGTGGGACTAGCGGGGGGCCCACAGATACGCAGTATTTT
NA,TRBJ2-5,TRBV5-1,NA,CASSSDRQETQYF,TGCGCCAGCAGCTCGGACAGACAAGAGACCCAGTACTTC
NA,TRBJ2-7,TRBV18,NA,CASSRPWERDSYEQYF,TGTGCCAGCTCACGACCCTGGGAGAGGGACTCCTACGAGCAGTACTTC
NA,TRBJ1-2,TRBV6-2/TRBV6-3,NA,CASSYPGHIYGYTF,TGTGCCAGCAGTTACCCCGGACACATCTATGGCTACACCTTC
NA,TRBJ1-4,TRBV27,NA,CASRSGVEFDEKLFF,TGTGCCAGCAGATCCGGGGTGGAGTTTGATGAAAAACTGTTTTTT
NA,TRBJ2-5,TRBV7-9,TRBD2,CASKGTSGNFQETQYF,TGTGCCAGCAAAGGGACTAGCGGCAACTTTCAAGAGACCCAGTACTTC
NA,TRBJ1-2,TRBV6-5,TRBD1,CASSYSNPGQGAGYTF,TGTGCCAGCAGTTACTCCAATCCGGGACAGGGGGCCGGCTACACCTTC
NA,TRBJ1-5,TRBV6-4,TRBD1,CASRGTGNSNQPQHF,TGTGCCAGCAGAGGGACAGGGAATAGCAATCAGCCCCAGCATTTT
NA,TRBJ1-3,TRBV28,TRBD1,CASSLGDRGRNTIYF,TGTGCCAGCAGTTTGGGGGACAGGGGGCGAAACACCATATATTTT
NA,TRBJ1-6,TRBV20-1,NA,CSASRGGAGSPLHF,TGCAGTGCTAGTCGGGGGGGCGCAGGTTCACCCCTCCACTTT
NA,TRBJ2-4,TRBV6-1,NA,CASSEWAENIQYF,TGTGCCAGCAGTGAGTGGGCAGAAAACATTCAGTACTTC
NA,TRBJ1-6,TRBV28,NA,CASKSPGRGNSPLHF,TGTGCCAGCAAATCCCCGGGCAGGGGAAATTCACCCCTCCACTTT
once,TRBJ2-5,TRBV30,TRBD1,CAWETMRTGKETQYF,TGTGCCTGGGAAACCATGAGGACAGGGAAAGAGACCCAGTACTTC
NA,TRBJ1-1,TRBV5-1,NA,CASSLGGRTEAFF,TGCGCCAGCAGCTTGGGCGGGAGGACTGAAGCTTTCTTT
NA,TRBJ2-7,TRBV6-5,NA,CASTGVFSTYEQYF,TGTGCCAGCACTGGAGTGTTTAGTACCTACGAGCAGTACTTC
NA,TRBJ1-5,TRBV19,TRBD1,CASSARQGSNQPQHF,TGTGCCAGTAGTGCGAGACAGGGAAGCAATCAGCCCCAGCATTTT
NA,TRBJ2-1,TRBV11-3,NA,CASSLGSEGGSYNEQFF,TGTGCCAGCAGCTTAGGATCGGAGGGAGGCTCCTACAATGAGCAGTTCTTC
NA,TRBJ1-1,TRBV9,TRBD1,CASSPNQGAEAFF,TGTGCCAGCAGCCCCAATCAGGGGGCTGAAGCTTTCTTT
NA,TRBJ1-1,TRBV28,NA,CASSFDSRLVSTEAFF,TGTGCCAGCAGTTTCGACAGTCGGTTAGTGAGCACTGAAGCTTTCTTT
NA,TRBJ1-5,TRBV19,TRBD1,CASSPQTGGQPQHF,TGTGCCAGTAGTCCCCAGACAGGGGGTCAGCCCCAGCATTTT
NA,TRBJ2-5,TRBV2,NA,CASSAGGEETQYF,TGTGCCAGCAGTGCGGGCGGGGAAGAGACCCAGTACTTC
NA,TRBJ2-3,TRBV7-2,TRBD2,CASSSVAGGRGDTQYF,TGTGCCAGCAGCTCGGTAGCGGGGGGGCGGGGAGATACGCAGTATTTT
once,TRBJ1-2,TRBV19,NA,CAPSAQGGYTF,TGTGCCCCCAGTGCTCAGGGTGGCTACACCTTC
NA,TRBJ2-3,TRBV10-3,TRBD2,CAISGTSGGGDTQYF,TGTGCCATCAGTGGGACTAGCGGGGGTGGGGATACGCAGTATTTT
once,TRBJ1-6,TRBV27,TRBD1,CASSILHRGPWSPLHF,TGTGCCAGCAGTATCCTCCACAGGGGGCCTTGGTCACCCCTCCACTTT
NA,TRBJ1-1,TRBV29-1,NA,CSVHGTLNTEAFF,TGCAGCGTTCACGGGACATTGAACACTGAAGCTTTCTTT
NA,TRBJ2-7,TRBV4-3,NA,CASSQDPFYEQYF,TGCGCCAGCAGCCAAGATCCGTTCTACGAGCAGTACTTC
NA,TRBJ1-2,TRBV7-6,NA,CASSLDGVHGYTF,TGTGCCAGCAGCTTAGACGGGGTGCATGGCTACACCTTC
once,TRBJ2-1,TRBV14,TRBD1,CASSQLDRGVFNEQFF,TGTGCCAGCAGCCAACTAGACAGGGGGGTTTTCAATGAGCAGTTCTTC
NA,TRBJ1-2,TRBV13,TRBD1,CASSGSQGSPYGYTF,TGTGCCAGCAGCGGATCACAGGGGAGCCCCTATGGCTACACCTTC
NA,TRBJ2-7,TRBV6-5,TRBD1,CASSFDRGHYEQYF,TGTGCCAGCAGTTTCGACAGGGGGCACTACGAGCAGTACTTC
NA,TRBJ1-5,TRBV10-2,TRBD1,CASSESVTGINQPQHF,TGCGCCAGCAGTGAGTCGGTGACAGGGATCAATCAGCCCCAGCATTTT
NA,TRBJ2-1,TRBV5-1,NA,CASRRVNNEQFF,TGCGCCAGCAGACGGGTAAACAATGAGCAGTTCTTC
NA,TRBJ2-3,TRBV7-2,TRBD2,CASSLGFRASGGYTQYF,TGTGCCAGCAGCTTAGGGTTTAGGGCTAGCGGGGGCTACACGCAGTATTTT
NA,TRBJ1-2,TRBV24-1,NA,CATSDSGTRANYGYTF,TGTGCCACCAGTGATTCCGGGACACGAGCTAACTATGGCTACACCTTC
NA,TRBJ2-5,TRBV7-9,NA,CASSLGQGFRETQYF,TGTGCCAGCAGCTTAGGGCAGGGGTTTAGAGAGACCCAGTACTTC
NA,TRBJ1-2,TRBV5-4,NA,CASSLWREPNYGYTF,TGTGCCAGCAGCTTGTGGAGGGAGCCCAACTATGGCTACACCTTC
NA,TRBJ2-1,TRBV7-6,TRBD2,CASSVSGGIYNEQFF,TGTGCCAGCAGCGTTAGCGGGGGGATTTACAATGAGCAGTTCTTC
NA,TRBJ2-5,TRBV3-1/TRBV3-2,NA,CASSQVTGQYF,TGTGCCAGCAGCCAAGTCACAGGGCAGTACTTC
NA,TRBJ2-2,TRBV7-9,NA,CASSWNVGAGPGELFF,TGTGCCAGCAGCTGGAATGTGGGGGCAGGGCCCGGGGAGCTGTTTTTT
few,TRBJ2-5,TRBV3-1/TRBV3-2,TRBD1,CASSQGTGRTQYF,TGTGCCAGCAGCCAAGGGACAGGACGGACCCAGTACTTC
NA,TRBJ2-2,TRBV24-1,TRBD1,CATSDPSGRGHTGELFF,TGTGCCACCAGTGATCCCTCGGGCAGGGGGCACACCGGGGAGCTGTTTTTT
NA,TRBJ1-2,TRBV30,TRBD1,CAWSAGGAGGGYTF,TGTGCCTGGAGTGCAGGGGGCGCGGGGGGGGGCTACACCTTC
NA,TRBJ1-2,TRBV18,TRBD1,CASSPSTGQGNYGYTF,TGTGCCAGCTCACCTTCCACGGGACAGGGGAACTATGGCTACACCTTC
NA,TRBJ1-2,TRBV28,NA,CASSSHSASFGGYTF,TGTGCCAGCAGTTCCCATAGCGCCTCCTTCGGTGGCTACACCTTC
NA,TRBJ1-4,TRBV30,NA,CAWNPGAQNEKLFF,TGTGCCTGGAACCCAGGGGCGCAAAATGAAAAACTGTTTTTT
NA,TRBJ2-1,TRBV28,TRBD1,CASLTRQGKVDEQFF,TGTGCCAGCCTCACCCGACAGGGTAAAGTGGATGAGCAGTTCTTC
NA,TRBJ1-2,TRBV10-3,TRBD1,CAISDGQGDGYTF,TGTGCCATCAGCGACGGACAGGGCGATGGCTACACCTTC
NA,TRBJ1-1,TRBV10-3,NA,CAISESDPRGIGNTEAFF,TGTGCCATCAGTGAGTCGGACCCTAGGGGGATCGGGAACACTGAAGCTTTCTTT
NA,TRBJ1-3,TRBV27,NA,CASSIGRGSGNTIYF,TGTGCCAGCAGTATAGGTCGAGGATCTGGAAACACCATATATTTT
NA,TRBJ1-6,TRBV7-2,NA,CASSLGARGWDNSPLHF,TGTGCCAGCAGCTTAGGAGCCCGAGGTTGGGATAATTCACCCCTCCACTTT
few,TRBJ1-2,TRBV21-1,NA,CASSKVGRRYGYTF,TGTGCCAGCAGCAAAGTTGGCCGAAGATATGGCTACACCTTC